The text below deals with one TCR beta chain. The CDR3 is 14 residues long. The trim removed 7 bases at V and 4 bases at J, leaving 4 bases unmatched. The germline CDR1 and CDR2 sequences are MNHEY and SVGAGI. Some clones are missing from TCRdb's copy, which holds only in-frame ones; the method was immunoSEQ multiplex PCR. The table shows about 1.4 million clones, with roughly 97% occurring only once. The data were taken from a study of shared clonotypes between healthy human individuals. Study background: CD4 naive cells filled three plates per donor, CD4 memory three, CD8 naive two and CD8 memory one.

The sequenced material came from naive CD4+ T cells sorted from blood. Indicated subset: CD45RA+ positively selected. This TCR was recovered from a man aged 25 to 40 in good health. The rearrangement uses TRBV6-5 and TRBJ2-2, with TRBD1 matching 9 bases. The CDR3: CASTRDRVTGELFF. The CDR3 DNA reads TGTGCCAGCACCCGGGACAGGGTCACCGGGGAGCTGTTTTTT.